The 12 T cell receptor beta chains reported below all come from one sample, sequenced in a study of T cells after yellow fever vaccination (dated by TCRdb to the late 2010s). Receptors were amplified or captured by 5' RACE. The run used an Illumina HiSeq 2500. TCRdb reprocessed the public reads (quality trimming at Q25 with fastp, clone calling with MiXCR) and kept in-frame beta chains. Identical CDR3 protein sequences are pooled into one entry, listed with their most common genes and DNA. The sample includes 450,000 to 650,000 distinct CDR3 sequences, with roughly 14% observed a single time. Over 12% of the sample comes from the top ten. Per the publication, the treatment or condition label means: live attenuated yellow fever vaccine strain. Sequences were derived from PBMCs, sampled on the day of the yellow fever booster vaccination. Receptors originate from a man younger than 40 who received the YFV17D yellow fever vaccine.

The chain uses TRBV5-1 and TRBJ2-2, with unresolved D. The CDR3 is made up of 13 amino acids. From germline, CDR1 is SGHRS and CDR2 YFSETQ. The V end was cut by 5 bases, the J end by 4 bases, with 9 bases between. The CDR3 nucleotides read TGCGCCAGCAGTACAGAATTCACCGGGGAGCTGTTTTTT. Protein product: CASSTEFTGELFF. Combining the CDR3 with reference TRBV5-1 and TRBJ2-2 gives the whole variable domain KAGVTQTPRYLIKTRGQQVTLSCSPISGHRSVSWYQQTPGQGLQFLFEYFSETQRNKGNFPGRFSGRQFSNSRSEMNVSTLELGDSALYLCASSTEFTGELFFGEGSRLTVL.

The gene calls are TRBV16 and TRBJ1-2; D perhaps matches TRBD1 (6 bases). The V gene's germline CDR1 is KGHSY and CDR2 FQNENV. V was cut by 0 bases and J by 11 bases, with 10 bases left in between. The CDR3 consists of 12 residues. The CDR3 spells CASSQSFDRYTF. CDR3 coding DNA: TGTGCCAGCAGCCAATCATTCGACAGGTACACCTTC.

This clonotype was seen more than once but under ten times. The chain employs TRBV6-1 and TRBJ2-3; 9 bases align to TRBD2. V lost 6 bases to trimming and J lost 6 bases; unmatched junction nucleotides: 16. The V gene's germline CDR1 is MNHNS and CDR2 SASEGT. The CDR3 contains 17 residues. This chain's CDR3 is CASSEATSGYPRDTQYF. The CDR3 nucleotides are TGTGCCAGCAGCGAGGCCACTAGCGGGTACCCTCGGGATACGCAGTATTTT.

This clonotype has ten or more counts. The V and J genes are TRBV10-3 and TRBJ2-7, with 7 nucleotides matching TRBD2. CDR3 length: 14 amino acids. The germline V gene encodes CDR1 ENHRY and CDR2 SYGVKD. Germline trimming cut 10 bases from V and 6 bases from J; bases unmatched to any gene: 15. This CDR3 reads CATQRDGRMVEQYF. DNA for the CDR3: TGTGCCACGCAGCGCGACGGGAGGATGGTCGAGCAGTACTTC.

This chain connects TRBV20-1 to TRBJ2-5; 10 bases match TRBD1. CDR3 length: 15 residues. Unmatched junction bases numbered 7, after V lost 3 bases and J lost 3 bases. Germline CDR1 reads DFQATT; CDR2 reads SNEGSKA (reference sequence). CDR3 sequence (DNA): TGCAGTGCTAGTCTGGGACAGGGGACCAAAGAGACCCAGTACTTC. This codes for CSASLGQGTKETQYF.

The V call is TRBV5-1, the J call TRBJ2-3, with D maybe TRBD2 (5 bases). The CDR3 extends over 16 amino acids. Trimming cost V 0 bases and J 0 bases, with 11 bases left between them. Germline-derived CDR1 and CDR2 are SGHRS and YFSETQ. The CDR3 DNA reads as TGCGCCAGCAGCTTGGGTAGCGATGTTAGCACAGATACGCAGTATTTT. Amino acid sequence: CASSLGSDVSTDTQYF.

The V call is TRBV27, the J call TRBJ2-1; 7 bases map to TRBD1. The V gene end was trimmed by 10 bases and the J gene end by 4 bases; junction bases not matched to a gene: 19. Looked up from germline, CDR1 is MNHEY and CDR2 is SMNVEV (reference sequence). The CDR3 contains 17 residues. The CDR3 DNA follows: TGTGCCACCAGGGGGTTTGGGCGGCCTGGGGATTACAATGAGCAGTTCTTC. The encoded protein is CATRGFGRPGDYNEQFF.

CDR3 amino acids: CSARIPEGAYTGELFF. CDR3 in DNA: TGCAGTGCTAGAATTCCGGAGGGGGCTTACACCGGGGAGCTGTTTTTT. This chain connects TRBV20-1 to TRBJ2-2; possible D gene TRBD1, 7 bases. This CDR3 has 16 amino acids. The germline V and J ends were trimmed by 2 bases and 3 bases, with 16 bases remaining between them. The germline CDR1 and CDR2 sequences are DFQATT and SNEGSKA (reference sequence).

This clonotype turned up a few times. J is TRBJ1-1 and V is TRBV18, with D maybe TRBD1 (5 bases). The V gene's germline CDR1 is KGHSH and CDR2 LQKENI. Trimming pared 1 base from V and 2 bases from J, leaving 5 bases between. The CDR3 runs 13 residues. The CDR3 reads CASSPRDNTEAFF. The CDR3 DNA sequence: TGTGCCAGCTCACCACGGGACAACACTGAAGCTTTCTTT.

This sequence joins TRBV10-3 and TRBJ2-1; possibly TRBD2 for D (6 bases). This CDR3 is built from 15 residues. V was pared by 3 bases and J by 3 bases, with 12 bases between. Germline lookup yields CDR1 ENHRY and CDR2 SYGVKD. For the CDR3, the DNA is TGTGCCATCAGTGATCGGGAGATACTCTACAATGAGCAGTTCTTC. It specifies CAISDREILYNEQFF.

The chain has TRBV5-4 and TRBJ2-1, with TRBD1 matching 8 bases. CDR1 is SGHNT and CDR2 is YYREEE in the germline V gene (reference sequence). The CDR3 runs 17 residues. V trimming: 4 bases; J trimming: 6 bases; junction bases outside the gene matches: 15. The CDR3 region is CASSPGLGQGMSNEQFF. In DNA, the CDR3 is TGTGCCAGCAGCCCCGGGCTAGGACAGGGAATGAGCAATGAGCAGTTCTTC.

In this sample, this clonotype turned up a few times. V usage is TRBV2 and J usage is TRBJ1-2, with 7 bases identical to TRBD1. From germline, CDR1 is SNHLY and CDR2 FYNNEI. The CDR3 is made up of 14 amino acids. With 6 bases clipped from V and 4 bases from J, the junction kept 8 bases outside the gene matches. This CDR3 is CASRTHQGGYGYTF. CDR3 sequence (DNA): TGTGCCAGCAGGACTCACCAGGGGGGCTATGGCTACACCTTC.